This T cell receptor beta chain was sequenced during a study of CXCR3-negative and CXCR3-positive naive CD8 T cells. Study-level results: Much lower diversity was found in memory CD8+ cells, while both naive subsets had comparably high diversity. Similar TRBV-TRBJ usage characterized naive CXCR3-negative and CXCR3-positive cells; memory cells differed. Hydrophobicity was higher for TRB CDR3s found in CXCR3-positive naive cells than in CXCR3-negative naive cells.

In the case of this clonotype: What it recognizes is unknown.

Each CD8+ T cell subset was sorted in triplicate, hundreds of thousands of cells each. The germline CDR1 and CDR2 sequences are MNHNY and SVGAGI (reference sequence). The CDR3 is 13 residues long. The authors made the TRB cDNA libraries by 5' RACE using UMI labels. After re-calling the 5' RACE reads, TCRdb lists one entry per CDR3 protein, DNA absent. The sample totals about 6,600 distinct CDR3 sequences. The sequence derives from a human donor in good health. Some clones in this sample may be carry-over from other donors' samples. The chain carries TRBV6-6 and TRBJ2-1; the D call from TCRdb, TRBD2, cannot be confirmed without DNA. Sequences were obtained from naive CXCR3- CD8+ T cells from blood. Subset denoted: CD45RO-CCR7+CD27+CD95- naive CD8+ T cells lacking CXCR3 (TNR3-). CDR3 amino acids: CAIRSGILYEQFF.